This T cell receptor (beta chain) was captured in a study of CXCR3-negative and CXCR3-positive naive CD8 T cells. Study-level points and caveats: TRBV-TRBJ usage was similar across naive CXCR3 subsets but distinct in memory cells.

Each TRB cDNA library was prepared by 5' RACE (with UMI labels). TCRdb reprocessed the 5' RACE reads and keeps a single row for each CDR3 protein, giving no DNA. This table lists some 39,000 distinct CDR3 sequences. Points on this clonotype: Its antigen is still unknown.

Per the germline V gene, CDR1 is MNHEY and CDR2 is SVGAGI. There are 15 residues in the CDR3. The sequenced sample consisted of naive CXCR3- CD8+ T cells from blood. Subset reported: CD45RO-CCR7+CD27+CD95- naive CD8+ T cells lacking CXCR3 (TNR3-). The genes are TRBV6-5 and TRBJ2-7; TCRdb lists TRBD2, though no DNA is available to test this call. This sequence originates from a human donor in good health. Some clones in this sample may be carry-over from other donors' samples. This CDR3 is CASSYHREVSYEQYF.